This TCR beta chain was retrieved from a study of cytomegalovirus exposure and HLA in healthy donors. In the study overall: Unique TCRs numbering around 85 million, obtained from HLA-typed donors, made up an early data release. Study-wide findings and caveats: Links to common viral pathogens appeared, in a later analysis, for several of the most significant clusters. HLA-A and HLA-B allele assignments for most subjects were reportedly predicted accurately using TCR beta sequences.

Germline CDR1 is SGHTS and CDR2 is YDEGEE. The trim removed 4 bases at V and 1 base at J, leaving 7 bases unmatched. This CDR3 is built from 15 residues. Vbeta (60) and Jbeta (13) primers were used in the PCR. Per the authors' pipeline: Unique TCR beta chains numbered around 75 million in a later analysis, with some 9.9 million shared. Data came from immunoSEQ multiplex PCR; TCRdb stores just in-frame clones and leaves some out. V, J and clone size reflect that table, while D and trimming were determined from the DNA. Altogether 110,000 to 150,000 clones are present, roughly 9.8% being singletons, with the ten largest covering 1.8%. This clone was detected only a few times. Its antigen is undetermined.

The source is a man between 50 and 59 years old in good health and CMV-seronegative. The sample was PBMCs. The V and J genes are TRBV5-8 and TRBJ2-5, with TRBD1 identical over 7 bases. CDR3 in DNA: TGTGCCAGCAGCCCCCTCGGGACAGTCCAAGAGACCCAGTACTTC. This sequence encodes CASSPLGTVQETQYF.